Detailed here is one T cell receptor (beta chain). Its target antigen remains unknown. A much larger clone lies a single base off, so this may be a read error. The CDR3 holds 11 amino acids from the cysteine to the phenylalanine. Only the CDR3 portion is preserved as DNA: 33 bases, with reading frame beginning at the first base. In the germline V gene, CDR1 corresponds to SQVTM and CDR2 to ANQGSEA. Total RNA and DNA were co-extracted without cell sorting from approximately 20-30 mg of bulk tissue using the AllPrep DNA/RNA mini kit. Between November 2015 and early 2016, a few patients in China with histopathologically diagnosed primary liver carcinoma had their tumors surgically resected. Chronic HBV infection was present in the patients, and the patients were treatment-naive at sampling. Fresh tumor and adjacent tissue pieces were bisected; one half was stored in RNAlater at -80°C, the other sent for histology.

This sample is part of a study of tumor-infiltrating lymphocytes in primary liver carcinoma (dated by TCRdb to about 2017). For the study in its entirety: Of the five patients, three men and two women aged 30 to 69 years, four had hepatocellular carcinoma and one had combined HCC and intrahepatic cholangiocarcinoma. The tumors of the five patients were staged as T1-T3 N0M0, with maximum diameters ranging from roughly 4 to 10 cm. Samples yielded roughly 3.5 to 7.13 million productive TCRbeta reads; read depth did not differ significantly between tissue types. For each liver tumor, the study sampled five regions along with adjacent normal tissue and blood, and applied TCRbeta repertoire sequencing, expression microarrays and whole-exome sequencing. A total of 35 or so specimens from 5 patients underwent TCRbeta repertoire sequencing, comprising 25 or so tumor regions, 5 adjacent noncancerous liver tissues and 5 peripheral blood samples. Repertoires from technical replicates were highly reproducible, with mean shared-clone rates approximately 0.9 and correlation coefficients above 0.95. What the authors observed across the whole study: The top 250 clones made up a significantly larger repertoire fraction in tumors than in blood (p = 0.039). Since the samples were bulk and unsorted, there was no way to compare CD4+ and CD8+ T cell repertoires. The study included only 4 to 6 patients, and the authors note findings should be validated in a larger study. Because only the TCR beta chain was sequenced and unpaired alpha chains were not captured, true repertoire diversity is likely underestimated. Consistent with antigen-driven expansion, pairs of tumor regions showed higher repertoire overlap (mean roughly 35%) than either tumor-adjacent pairs (around 17%) or tumor-blood pairs (approximately 14%).

Starting from about 550 ng total RNA, TCRbeta-specific cDNA was produced by reverse transcription with a constant-region primer and ProtoScript II reverse transcriptase. The TCRbeta libraries were prepared through three rounds of nested multiplex PCR following a slightly modified ARM-PCR procedure. Each of the first two PCR rounds ran for approximately 9 cycles and used multiplex TRBV1-TRBV30 forward primers together with a Cbeta reverse primer. Sample barcodes and Illumina adapters were attached in a final 25-cycle PCR using Deep VentR polymerase. Before sequencing, amplicons of 200-500 bp were gel-purified using a QIAquick gel extraction kit. TCRbeta amplicons were sequenced on an Illumina HiSeq 2500 with 250-bp paired-end reads. Turning to the authors' computational methods: Quality trimming of reads was performed with Trimmomatic v0.33, and paired reads were merged with FLASH v1.2.11 so that full CDR3 sequences could be recovered. V, D and J germline segments were assigned to the rearranged TCRbeta sequences using MiGEC v1.2.1b. Clonotype statistics, along with Shannon-Wiener diversity indices, were calculated using VDJtools v1.0.0. Except for diversity analysis, only the 250 most abundant clonotypes of each sample were used in subsequent analyses to reduce sampling bias. TCRdb redid the processing of the public reads, applying fastp at Q25 and MiXCR, and retained in-frame beta chains. Entries are consolidated by CDR3 protein sequence, retaining the most common genes and DNA. These V and J calls originate from TCRdb's pipeline instead of the authors' own analysis. The sample profile shows over 100,000 distinct CDR3 sequences; 65% to 75% of them were found once. Jointly, the top ten make up over 6.5% of the sample.

This receptor was obtained from an older woman with primary liver carcinoma and hepatitis B virus infection. The sequenced material came from tumor-adjacent normal liver tissue. This receptor chain uses TRBV29-1 and TRBJ2-7; 6 matching bases give a weak D call of TRBD2. The DNA sequence follows: TGCAGAGTCGGGACTCCCTACGAGCAGTGCTTC. Its protein product is CRVGTPYEQCF.